This T cell receptor beta chain was captured by sequencing in a study of metastatic and nonmetastatic thyroid tumors. Overall study context: Malignant thyroid and benign thyroid patients provided blood and tumor or nodule tissue whose repertoires were compared.

J lost 0 bases, V lost 1 base, and 11 bases had no gene match. Germline V gene sequence: CDR1 DFQATT, CDR2 SNEGSKA (reference sequence). The CDR3 has 17 amino acids. TCRdb reassembled clones from the PCR reads with MiXCR. The sample carries 20,000 to 30,000 clones, roughly 25% recorded once. The entire patient cohort was treatment-naive prior to thyroid surgery. The TCR was taken from a female donor with papillary thyroid cancer or a benign thyroid nodule (not recorded which). Some clones in this sample may be carry-over from other donors' samples. The source material was blood. The chain employs TRBV20-1 and TRBJ2-7; 8 nucleotides agree with TRBD2. CDR3 coding DNA: TGCAGTGCTAGAGCCCCATCTAGCGGGTTTTCCTCCTACGAGCAGTACTTC. Amino acids: CSARAPSSGFSSYEQYF.